Sequencing of this TCR beta chain was carried out in a study of control samples from healthy donors and cancer patients. Data came from immunoSEQ multiplex PCR; TCRdb stores just in-frame clones and leaves some out. The sample records 140,000 to 150,000 clones, roughly nine tenths being singletons. CDR3 length: 15 residues. The V gene's germline CDR1 is LGHDT and CDR2 YNNKEL (reference sequence). V lost 4 bases, J lost 3 bases, and 12 bases lay in between. This clonotype originated in a man younger than 45 in good health. Material for sequencing was blood. The chain couples TRBV3-1 (or the pseudogene TRBV3-2) to TRBJ2-2; TRBD1 might be the D (5 bases). Here the CDR3 reads CASSPRAGYTGELFF. As DNA, the CDR3 is TGTGCCAGCAGCCCCCGGGCAGGGTACACCGGGGAGCTGTTTTTT.